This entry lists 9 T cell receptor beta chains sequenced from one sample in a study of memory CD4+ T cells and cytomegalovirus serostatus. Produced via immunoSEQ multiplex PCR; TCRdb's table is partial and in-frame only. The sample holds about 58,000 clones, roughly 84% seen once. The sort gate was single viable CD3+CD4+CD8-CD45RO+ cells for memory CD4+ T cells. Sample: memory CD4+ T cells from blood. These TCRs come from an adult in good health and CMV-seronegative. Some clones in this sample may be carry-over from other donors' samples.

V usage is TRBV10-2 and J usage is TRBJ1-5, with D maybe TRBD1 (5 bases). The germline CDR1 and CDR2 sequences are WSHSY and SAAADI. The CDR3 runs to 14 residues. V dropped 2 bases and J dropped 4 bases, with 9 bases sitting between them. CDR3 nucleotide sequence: TGCGCCAGCAGTGAGGGGGCAGAGAATCAGCCCCAGCATTTT. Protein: CASSEGAENQPQHF.

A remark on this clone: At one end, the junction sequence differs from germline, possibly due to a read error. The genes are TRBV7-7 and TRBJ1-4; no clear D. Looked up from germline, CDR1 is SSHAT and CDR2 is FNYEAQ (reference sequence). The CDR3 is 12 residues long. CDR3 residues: CASSPDGEKLFF. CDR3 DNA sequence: TGTGCTAGCAGCCCCGACGGTGAAAAACTGTTTTTT.

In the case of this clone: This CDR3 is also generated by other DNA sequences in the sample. The CDR3 loop reads CASSPGTGVYGYTF. As DNA, the CDR3 is TGTGCCAGCAGCCCCGGGACAGGGGTTTATGGCTACACCTTC. The genes are TRBV28 and TRBJ1-2; 10 bases fit TRBD1. Germline loops: CDR1 MDHEN, CDR2 SYDVKM. The V segment lost 6 bases and the J segment 5 bases; nucleotides outside the gene matches: 6. The CDR3 totals 14 residues.

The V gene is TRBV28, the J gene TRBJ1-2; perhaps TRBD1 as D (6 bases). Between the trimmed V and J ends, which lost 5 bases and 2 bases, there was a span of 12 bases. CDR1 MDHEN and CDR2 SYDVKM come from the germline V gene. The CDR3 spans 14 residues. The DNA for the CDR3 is TGTGCCAGCAGTGGAACCGGGACAAACTATGGCTACACCTTC. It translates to CASSGTGTNYGYTF.

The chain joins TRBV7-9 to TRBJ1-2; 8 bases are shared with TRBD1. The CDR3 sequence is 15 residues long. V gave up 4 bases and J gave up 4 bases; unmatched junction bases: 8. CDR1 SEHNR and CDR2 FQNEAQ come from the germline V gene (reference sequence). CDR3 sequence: CASSSGTGNLYGYTF. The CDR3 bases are TGTGCCAGCAGCTCCGGGACAGGAAACCTCTATGGCTACACCTTC.

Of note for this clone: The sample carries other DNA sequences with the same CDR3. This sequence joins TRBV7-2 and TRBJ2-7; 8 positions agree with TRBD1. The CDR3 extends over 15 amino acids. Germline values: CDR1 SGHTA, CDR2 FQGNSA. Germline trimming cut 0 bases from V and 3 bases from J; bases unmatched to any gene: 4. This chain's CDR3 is CASSLARGPYYEQYF. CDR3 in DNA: TGTGCCAGCAGCTTAGCCAGGGGGCCCTACTACGAGCAGTACTTC.

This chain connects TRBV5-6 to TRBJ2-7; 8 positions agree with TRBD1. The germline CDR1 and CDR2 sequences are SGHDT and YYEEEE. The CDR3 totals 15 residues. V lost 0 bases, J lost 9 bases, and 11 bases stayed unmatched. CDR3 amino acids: CASSLGGTGPRRQYF. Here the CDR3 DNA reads TGTGCCAGCAGCTTGGGTGGGACAGGCCCCCGGCGGCAGTACTTC.

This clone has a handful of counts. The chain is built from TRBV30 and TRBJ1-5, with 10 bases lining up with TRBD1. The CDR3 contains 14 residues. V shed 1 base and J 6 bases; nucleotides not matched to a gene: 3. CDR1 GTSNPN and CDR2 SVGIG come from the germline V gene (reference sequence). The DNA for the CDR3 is TGTGCCTGGAGTGGGACAGGGGGGACTCAGCCCCAGCATTTT. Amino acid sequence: CAWSGTGGTQPQHF.

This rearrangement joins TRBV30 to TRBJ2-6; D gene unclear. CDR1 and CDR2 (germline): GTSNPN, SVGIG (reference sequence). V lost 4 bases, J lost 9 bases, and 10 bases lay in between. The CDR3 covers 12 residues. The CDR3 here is CAWTDRNNVLTF. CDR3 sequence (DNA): TGTGCCTGGACAGATCGTAACAACGTCCTGACTTTC.